A single sample gave rise to the 29 T cell receptor beta chains below, sequenced in a study of tumor-infiltrating lymphocytes in primary liver carcinoma. The tissue used was unsorted bulk material of about 19-33 mg. RNA and DNA were co-extracted from it with the AllPrep DNA/RNA mini kit. Total RNA (about 500 ng) served as template for TCR beta cDNA synthesis primed by a constant-region primer. Slightly modified ARM-PCR, run as three nested multiplex PCR rounds, produced the TCR beta libraries. Amplification in the first two PCR rounds was performed using TRBV1-TRBV30 forward primers and a C-beta reverse primer for 10 cycles each. TCRdb re-derived calls from the multiplex PCR reads in MiXCR, one entry per CDR3 protein. The sample has roughly 100,000 distinct CDR3 sequences, around 83% seen once; the top ten hold approximately 21%. The sample was liver tumor tissue from sampling region 3. Noted subset: tumor region T3, left-lateral pole. The receptors derive from a man aged 40-49 years with primary liver carcinoma and hepatitis B virus infection.

Note on this clonotype: The conserved phenylalanine or tryptophan normally closing the CDR3 is absent here, so this likely arose from a read error. The chain recombines TRBV6-2 or TRBV6-3 with TRBJ1-1; D is uncertain. V lost 7 bases, J lost 4 bases, and 22 bases lay in between. There are 16 residues in the CDR3. The V gene's germline CDR1 is MNHEY and CDR2 SVGEGT. The CDR3 loop reads CASTIIWTSVVTEAFL. The CDR3 DNA reads as TGTGCCAGCACTATAATCTGGACGAGTGTAGTCACTGAAGCTTTCTTA.

This chain links TRBV28 with TRBJ2-1; 7 nucleotides agree with TRBD2. After removal of 5 bases from V and 7 bases from J, the junction contained 14 bases not matched to a gene. This CDR3 has 16 residues. Germline V gene lookup returns CDR1 MDHEN and CDR2 SYDVKM. The CDR3 DNA sequence: TGTGCCAGCAGTCCCCCAGAGGGGAGGGCGAGGAATGAGCAGTTCTTC. Its translation is CASSPPEGRARNEQFF.

For this clonotype: It is likely a read error, because the conserved phenylalanine at the end of the CDR3 is missing. It is unclear where the CDR3 begins or ends on the DNA, so no DNA is shown, and the CDR3 is as TCRdb lists it. This chain connects TRBV30 to TRBJ1-1; the table's D call, TRBD1, has no DNA check behind it. Germline CDR1 GTSNPN, CDR2 SVGIG (reference sequence). The CDR3 is made up of 12 amino acids, end residues included. The chain's CDR3 is CAWDRVGTEDFS.

The rearrangement uses TRBV29-1 and TRBJ1-2, with D uncertain. The CDR3 contains 10 residues. The germline gives CDR1 SQVTM, CDR2 ANQGSEA. Trimming pared 4 bases from V and 13 bases from J, leaving 13 bases between. The CDR3 loop is CSVGDYGLTF. In nucleotides, the CDR3 is TGCAGCGTTGGTGATTACGGCCTCACCTTC.

With respect to this clonotype: One end of the junction is discordant with germline, which a read error may explain. The gene calls are TRBV29-1 and TRBJ2-3, with 16 bases that match TRBD2. In germline, CDR1 is SQVTM, CDR2 ANQGSEA. The CDR3 sequence is 16 residues long. CDR3 protein: CSVRGLAGGRADTQCF. The CDR3, as DNA: TGCAGCGTTCGGGGACTAGCGGGAGGGAGGGCTGATACGCAGTGTTTT.

Concerning this clonotype: Its ends do not fully match the called genes, so a read error is possible. CDR3 bases: TGTGCCAGCAGTTACTCGAGCGGGTCGGGAGGGAAGACCGGGGAGCTGTTATTT. Protein sequence: CASSYSSGSGGKTGELLF. The rearrangement uses TRBV6-5 and TRBJ2-2; 8 bases line up with TRBD2. Germline assignment: CDR1 MNHEY and CDR2 SVGAGI. The length of the CDR3 is 18 residues.

For this clonotype: A much larger clone lies a single base off, so this may be a read error. V usage is TRBV30 and J usage is TRBJ1-1; tentatively, D is TRBD1 (6 bases). CDR3 length: 15 residues. The V end lost 2 bases, the J end lost 5 bases, and 18 bases lay between the germline ends. CDR1 is GTSNPN, CDR2 SVGIG, per germline (reference sequence). CDR3 nucleotide sequence: TGTGCCTGGAGTCAAACCGGGGACACGAGGACTGAAGCTTTCTTT. Its translation is CAWSQTGDTRTEAFF.

A note on this clonotype: Germline and junction disagree at one end, which may indicate a read error. The chain links TRBV29-1 to TRBJ1-2; D is uncertain. The CDR3 has 12 residues. Germline-derived CDR1 and CDR2 are SQVTM and ANQGSEA. CDR3 sequence: CSVDVGTYGNTF. The CDR3 DNA is TGCAGCGTTGACGTCGGAACCTATGGCAACACCTTC.

Regarding this clonotype: The junction shows a germline mismatch at one end, possibly a read error. The rearrangement links TRBV4-3 to TRBJ1-6; 10 bases match TRBD1. Per the germline V gene, CDR1 is LGHNA and CDR2 is YSLEER. The CDR3 spans 15 residues. CDR3 nucleotide sequence: TGCGCCTGCAGCCTGGACAGGGGGGGGAATTCACCCCTCCACTTT. Translation gives CACSLDRGGNSPLHF.

This clonotype was detected ten times or more. One base away lies a much larger clone, so this may be a sequencing read error. The genes are TRBV29-1 and TRBJ2-7; D may be TRBD2 (5 bases). Trimming took 5 bases from V and 6 from J, leaving 8 bases between them. Per the germline V gene, CDR1 is SQVTM and CDR2 is ANQGSEA. The CDR3 length is 10 residues. The CDR3 reads CSVKRGEQYV. The CDR3 DNA reads as TGCAGCGTTAAACGGGGCGAGCAGTACGTC.

On this clonotype: Because it lacks the conserved phenylalanine or tryptophan at the end, this CDR3 is likely a read error. V usage is TRBV7-8 and J usage is TRBJ2-4; a weak D match, TRBD2 (5 bases). Trimming stripped 5 bases from V and 1 base from J, with 18 bases between. The CDR3 has 17 amino acids. Germline V gene lookup returns CDR1 SGHVS and CDR2 FQNEAQ. In DNA form, the CDR3 reads TGTGCCAGCAGCCCCCTTTCCAGCGGATTGGCCAAAAACATTCAGTACATC. Translating it yields CASSPLSSGLAKNIQYI.

The chain links TRBV11-1 to TRBJ1-1, with D possibly matching TRBD1 (6 bases). V lost 2 bases, J lost 5 bases, and 12 bases lay in between. Looked up from germline, CDR1 is SGHAT and CDR2 is FQDESV (reference sequence). This CDR3 has 14 residues. CDR3 sequence: CASSLSRGITEAFF. Written as DNA, the CDR3 is TGTGCCAGCAGCTTAAGTAGGGGGATAACTGAAGCTTTCTTT. The entire variable domain, with the rest obtained from reference TRBV11-1 and TRBJ1-1, is as follows: EAEVAQSPRYKITEKSQAVAFWCDPISGHATLYWYRQILGQGPELLVQFQDESVVDDSQLPKDRFSAERLKGVDSTLKIQPAELGDSAMYLCASSLSRGITEAFFGQGTRLTVV.

A word on this clonotype: One end of the junction is discordant with germline, which a read error may explain. This chain uses TRBV10-2 with TRBJ2-7; TRBD1 might be the D (5 bases). This CDR3 contains 14 residues. Germline lookup yields CDR1 WSHSY and CDR2 SAAADI. As DNA, the CDR3 is TGCGCCAGCAGAGCTACAGGAGACCCTTACAAGCAGTATTTC. This gives the protein CASRATGDPYKQYF.

V and J are TRBV28 and TRBJ2-7; 11 bases agree with TRBD1. CDR1 and CDR2 from the germline V gene are MDHEN and SYDVKM. The CDR3 has 15 amino acids. In nucleotides, the CDR3 is TGTGTCAGGACCTCCGGGACAGGGGGCTCCTACGAGCAGTACTTC. This translates into CVRTSGTGGSYEQYF.

Notes on this clonotype: The junction differs from germline at one of its ends, possibly a read error. The chain carries TRBV6-2 or TRBV6-3 and TRBJ2-7, with D maybe TRBD1 (5 bases). Per the germline V gene, CDR1 is MNHEY and CDR2 is SVGEGT. CDR3 length equals 14 residues. CDR3 in DNA: TGTGCCAGCAGCCTCCGGGTCAGGGCCAACGAGCTGTACTTC. Amino acids: CASSLRVRANELYF.

For this clonotype: Germline is not matched at one junction end, which may reflect a read error. The V gene is TRBV4-2, the J gene TRBJ1-2; a possible D gene is TRBD1 (5 bases). Germline CDR1 is LGHNA and CDR2 is YNFKEQ. The CDR3 is made up of 14 amino acids. CDR3 residues: CASSQDRTGWGFTF. The DNA for the CDR3 is TGTGCCAGCAGCCAAGATCGAACAGGTTGGGGCTTCACCTTC.

Worth noting for this clonotype: One end of the junction varies from germline; a read error may be responsible. This chain connects TRBV11-2 to TRBJ2-1; the D gene is possibly TRBD1 (6 bases). CDR1 and CDR2 (germline): SGHAT, FQNNGV. The CDR3 runs 13 residues. The CDR3 DNA reads TGTGCCAACAGCTTCACAGGGCTCAATGAGCAATTCTTC. This codes for CANSFTGLNEQFF.

Remarks on this clonotype: The conserved closing phenylalanine or tryptophan is absent in this CDR3, likely reflecting a read error. The V call is TRBV11-3, the J call TRBJ2-1, with D unclear. Trimming took 6 bases from V and 6 from J, leaving 9 bases between them. Looked up from germline, CDR1 is SGHNT and CDR2 is YENEEA. CDR3 size: 12 residues. CDR3 protein: CASRLNPNEQFC. The CDR3 coding sequence is TGTGCCAGCAGATTAAATCCCAATGAGCAGTTCTGC.

The rearrangement joins TRBV7-9 to TRBJ2-7; 11 nucleotides line up with TRBD2. Per germline, CDR1 SEHNR and CDR2 FQNEAQ (reference sequence). Trimming at V came to 1 base and at J to 9 bases, leaving 14 bases not matched to a gene. The CDR3 covers 17 residues. The CDR3 region is CASSLGSGTSGGYWQYF. The CDR3 DNA reads TGTGCCAGCAGCTTAGGGTCAGGGACTAGCGGAGGCTACTGGCAGTACTTC.

This clonotype was recorded a few times. The CDR3 ends on some other residue instead of the conserved phenylalanine or tryptophan, so this is likely a read error. The V call is TRBV12-3 or TRBV12-4, the J call TRBJ1-2, with 7 bases lining up with TRBD1. V lost 8 bases, J lost 6 bases, and 12 bases stayed unmatched. CDR3 length: 14 amino acids. The CDR3 reads CASSRIGGYDGYTI. The CDR3 coding sequence is TGTGCCAGCTCACGGATAGGGGGCTATGATGGCTACACCATC.

About this clonotype itself: The junction shows a germline mismatch at one end, possibly a read error. The J gene is TRBJ2-4, the V gene TRBV6-2 or TRBV6-3; D is possibly TRBD1 or TRBD2 (5 bases each). CDR1 MNHEY and CDR2 SVGEGT come from the germline V gene. The CDR3 extends over 17 amino acids. This CDR3 reads CTSSLPGSLRYKNTQYF. The CDR3 region has the DNA TGTACCAGCAGTCTCCCAGGGAGTTTGAGGTATAAAAACACTCAGTACTTC.

On this clonotype: An end of the junction differs from the germline gene, which may be a read error. The rearrangement uses TRBV6-5 and TRBJ1-1; maybe TRBD1 (6 bases). The germline CDR1 and CDR2 sequences are MNHEY and SVGAGI. There are 15 residues in the CDR3. The CDR3 protein is CASSYSPTGNTEAIF. The CDR3, as DNA: TGTGCCAGCAGTTACTCGCCTACAGGGAACACTGAAGCTATCTTT.

In this sample, this clonotype turned up once. The chain uses TRBV6-1 and TRBJ1-1; D possibly corresponds to TRBD1 (6 bases). Germline-derived CDR1 and CDR2 are MNHNS and SASEGT. V was clipped by 5 bases and J by 7 bases, with 14 bases between them. The CDR3 consists of 13 residues. CDR3 residues: CASSTQGRIEAFF. The CDR3 DNA reads TGTGCCAGCAGTACACAGGGTAGGATTGAAGCTTTCTTT.

With regard to this clonotype: One end of the junction fails to match germline, which may point to a read error. The rearrangement joins TRBV5-6 to TRBJ2-7; D might be TRBD2 (6 bases). CDR3 length equals 14 residues. Germline CDR1 is SGHDT and CDR2 is YYEEEE. The CDR3: CAISLMTSSYEQYF. The CDR3 coding sequence is TGTGCCATCAGCTTGATGACTAGTTCCTACGAGCAGTACTTC.

With regard to this clonotype: A junction end diverges from the germline sequence, so it may reflect a read error. The chain recombines TRBV6-5 with TRBJ1-5, with 7 bases identical to TRBD1. Germline V gene data show CDR1 as MNHEY and CDR2 as SVGAGI. There are 15 residues in the CDR3. The CDR3 here is CASSSEQEGGQPQHF. The DNA of the CDR3 is TGTGCCAGCAGTTCGGAACAGGAAGGGGGACAGCCTCAGCATTTT.

A word on this clonotype: Germline is not matched at one junction end, which may reflect a read error. Written as DNA, the CDR3 is TGCGCCAGCAGCATGGACGCGGCTCGGGGCACAGATACACAGTATTTT. This encodes CASSMDAARGTDTQYF. This chain links TRBV5-1 with TRBJ2-3, with D perhaps matching TRBD1 or TRBD2 (5 bases each). This CDR3 is built from 16 residues. CDR1 is SGHRS and CDR2 is YFSETQ in the germline V gene.

This chain uses TRBV29-1 with TRBJ1-1; perhaps TRBD1 as D (5 bases). Trimming stripped 6 bases from V and 0 bases from J, with 17 bases between. CDR3 size: 15 residues. Germline V gene lookup returns CDR1 SQVTM and CDR2 ANQGSEA. This CDR3 reads CSVSVGWGMNTEAFF. The CDR3 region has the DNA TGCAGCGTCTCAGTAGGGTGGGGCATGAACACTGAAGCTTTCTTT. The complete variable domain, with remaining parts taken from reference TRBV29-1 and TRBJ1-1, reads SAVISQKPSRDICQRGTSLTIQCQVDSQVTMMFWYRQQPGQSLTLIATANQGSEATYESGFVIDKFPISRPNLTFSTLTVSNMSPEDSSIYLCSVSVGWGMNTEAFFGQGTRLTVV.

Remarks on this clonotype: The junction departs from germline at one end; a sequencing error may be responsible. The chain joins TRBV28 to TRBJ2-2; 8 bases agree with TRBD2. The CDR3 is 15 residues long. Germline assignment: CDR1 MDHEN and CDR2 SYDVKM. This CDR3 is CASSRGLGSTRELFF. CDR3 nucleotides: TGTGCCAGCAGTAGGGGACTAGGCAGCACCCGGGAGCTGTTTTTT.

Regarding this clonotype: Sequence at one end of the junction differs from germline and may be a read error. This chain connects TRBV4-3 to TRBJ2-4; D possibly corresponds to TRBD2 (5 bases). CDR1 and CDR2 (germline): LGHNA, YSLEER. The CDR3 has 16 amino acids. The CDR3 nucleotides read TGCGCCAGCAGCCAAGATAGCATCCTAGCCAAAAACATTCAGTATTTC. Protein sequence: CASSQDSILAKNIQYF.